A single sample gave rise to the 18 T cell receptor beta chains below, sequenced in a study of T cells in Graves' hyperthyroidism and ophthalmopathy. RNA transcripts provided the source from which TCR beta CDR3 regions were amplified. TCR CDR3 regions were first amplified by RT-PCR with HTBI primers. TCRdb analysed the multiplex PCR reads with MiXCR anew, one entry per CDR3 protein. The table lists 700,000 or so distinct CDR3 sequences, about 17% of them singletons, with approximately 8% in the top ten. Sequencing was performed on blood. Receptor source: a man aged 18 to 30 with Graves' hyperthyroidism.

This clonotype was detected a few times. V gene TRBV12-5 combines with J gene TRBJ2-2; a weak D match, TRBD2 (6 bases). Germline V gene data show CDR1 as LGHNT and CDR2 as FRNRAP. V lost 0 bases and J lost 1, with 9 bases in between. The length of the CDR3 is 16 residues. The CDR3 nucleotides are TGTGCTAGTGGTTTGGTTGTGCGGGAGAACACCGGGGAGCTGTTTTTT. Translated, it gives CASGLVVRENTGELFF.

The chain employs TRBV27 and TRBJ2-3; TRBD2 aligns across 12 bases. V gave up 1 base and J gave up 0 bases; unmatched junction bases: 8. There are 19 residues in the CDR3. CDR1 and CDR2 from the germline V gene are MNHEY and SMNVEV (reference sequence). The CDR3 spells CASSLYGTSGPPSTDTQYF. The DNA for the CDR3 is TGTGCCAGCAGTTTATACGGGACTAGCGGGCCTCCTAGCACAGATACGCAGTATTTT.

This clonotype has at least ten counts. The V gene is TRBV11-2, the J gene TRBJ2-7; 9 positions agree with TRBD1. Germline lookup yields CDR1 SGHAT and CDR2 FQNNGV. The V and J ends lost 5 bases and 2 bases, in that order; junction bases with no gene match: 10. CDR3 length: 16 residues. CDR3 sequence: CASSPGTGLLPYEQYF. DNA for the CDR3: TGTGCCAGCAGCCCCGGGACAGGGCTTCTACCCTACGAGCAGTACTTC.

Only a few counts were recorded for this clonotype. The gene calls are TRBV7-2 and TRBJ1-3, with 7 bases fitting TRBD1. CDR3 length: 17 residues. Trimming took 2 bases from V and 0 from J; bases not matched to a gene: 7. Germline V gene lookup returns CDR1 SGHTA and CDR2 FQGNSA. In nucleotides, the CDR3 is TGTGCCAGCAGCTTATATTACGGGACAGACTCTGGAAACACCATATATTTT. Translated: CASSLYYGTDSGNTIYF.

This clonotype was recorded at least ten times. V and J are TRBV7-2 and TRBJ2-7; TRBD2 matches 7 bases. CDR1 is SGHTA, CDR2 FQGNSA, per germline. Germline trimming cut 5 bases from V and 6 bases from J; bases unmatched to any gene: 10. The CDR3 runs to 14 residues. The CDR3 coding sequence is TGTGCCAGCAGCCTTGGACTAGAAATAGCCGAGCAGTACTTC. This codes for CASSLGLEIAEQYF.

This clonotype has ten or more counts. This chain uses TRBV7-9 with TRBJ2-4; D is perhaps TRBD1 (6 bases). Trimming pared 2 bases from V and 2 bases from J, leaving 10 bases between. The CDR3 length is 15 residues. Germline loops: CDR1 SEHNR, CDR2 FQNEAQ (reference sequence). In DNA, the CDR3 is TGTGCCAGCAGCTTATCCAGGGGAACCAAAAACATTCAGTACTTC. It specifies CASSLSRGTKNIQYF.

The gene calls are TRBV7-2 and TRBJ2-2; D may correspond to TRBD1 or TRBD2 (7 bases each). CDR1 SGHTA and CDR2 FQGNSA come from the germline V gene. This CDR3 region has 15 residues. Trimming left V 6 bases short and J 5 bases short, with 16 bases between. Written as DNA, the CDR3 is TGTGCCAGCAGGGGGGGAGGGGGCCCGACCGGGGAGCTGTTTTTT. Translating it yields CASRGGGGPTGELFF. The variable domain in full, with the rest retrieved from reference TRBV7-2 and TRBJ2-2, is GAGVSQSPSNKVTEKGKDVELRCDPISGHTALYWYRQSLGQGLEFLIYFQGNSAPDKSGLPSDRFSAERTGGSVSTLTIQRTQQEDSAVYLCASRGGGGPTGELFFGEGSRLTVL.

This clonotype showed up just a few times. DNA of the CDR3: TGTGCCACCAGCAGAGGGACTTCTAGTACCTACAATGAGCAGTTCTTC. Protein product: CATSRGTSSTYNEQFF. V is TRBV15 and J is TRBJ2-1; D may be TRBD2 (5 bases). Between the trimmed V and J ends, which lost 1 base and 2 bases, there was a span of 12 bases. The CDR3 extends over 16 amino acids. Germline loops: CDR1 LNHNV, CDR2 YYDKDF (reference sequence).

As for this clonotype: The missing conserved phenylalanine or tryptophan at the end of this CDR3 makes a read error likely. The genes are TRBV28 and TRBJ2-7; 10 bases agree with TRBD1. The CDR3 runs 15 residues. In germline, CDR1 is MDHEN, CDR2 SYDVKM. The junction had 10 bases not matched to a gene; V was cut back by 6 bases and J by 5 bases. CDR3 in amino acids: CASRTGGWESDEQYL. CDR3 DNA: TGTGCCAGCAGGACAGGGGGCTGGGAGAGCGACGAGCAGTACCTC.

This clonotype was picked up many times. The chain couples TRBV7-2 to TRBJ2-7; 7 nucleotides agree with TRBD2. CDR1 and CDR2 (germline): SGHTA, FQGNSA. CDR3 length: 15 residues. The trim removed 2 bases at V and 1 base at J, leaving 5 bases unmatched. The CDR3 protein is CASSLTQGGSYEQYF. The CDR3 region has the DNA TGTGCCAGCAGCTTAACTCAGGGAGGGTCCTACGAGCAGTACTTC.

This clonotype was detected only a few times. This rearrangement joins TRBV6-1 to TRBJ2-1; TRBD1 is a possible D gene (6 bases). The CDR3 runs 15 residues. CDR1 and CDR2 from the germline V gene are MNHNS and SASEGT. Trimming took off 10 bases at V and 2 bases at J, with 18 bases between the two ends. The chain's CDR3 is CATLPNRATYNEQFF. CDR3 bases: TGTGCCACCTTACCCAACAGGGCCACCTACAATGAGCAGTTCTTC.

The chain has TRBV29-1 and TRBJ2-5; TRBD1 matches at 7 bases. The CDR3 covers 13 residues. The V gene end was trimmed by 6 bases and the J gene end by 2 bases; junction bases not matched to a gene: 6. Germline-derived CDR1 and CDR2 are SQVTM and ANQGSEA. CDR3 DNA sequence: TGCAGCGTAGCTGACAGGGATCAAGAGACCCAGTACTTC. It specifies CSVADRDQETQYF.

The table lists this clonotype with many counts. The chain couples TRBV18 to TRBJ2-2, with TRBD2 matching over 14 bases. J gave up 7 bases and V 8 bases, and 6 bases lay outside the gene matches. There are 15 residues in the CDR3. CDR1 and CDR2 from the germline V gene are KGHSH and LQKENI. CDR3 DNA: TGTGCCAGCACTTGGACTAGCGGGAGGAACGGGGAGCTGTTTTTT. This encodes CASTWTSGRNGELFF.

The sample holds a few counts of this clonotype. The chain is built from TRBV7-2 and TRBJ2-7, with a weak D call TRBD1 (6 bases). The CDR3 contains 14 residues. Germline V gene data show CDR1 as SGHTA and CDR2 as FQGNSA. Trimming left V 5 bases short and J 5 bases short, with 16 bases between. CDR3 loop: CASSPRTDRHEQYF. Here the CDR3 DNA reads TGTGCCAGCAGCCCCAGAACTGACAGGCACGAGCAGTACTTC.

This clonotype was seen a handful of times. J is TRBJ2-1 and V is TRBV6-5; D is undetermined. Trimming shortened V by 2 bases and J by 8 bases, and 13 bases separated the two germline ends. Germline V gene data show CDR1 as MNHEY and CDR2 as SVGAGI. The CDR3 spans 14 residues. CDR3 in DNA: TGTGCCAGCAGTTACAACCCGATATTCGATGAGCAGTTCTTC. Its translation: CASSYNPIFDEQFF.

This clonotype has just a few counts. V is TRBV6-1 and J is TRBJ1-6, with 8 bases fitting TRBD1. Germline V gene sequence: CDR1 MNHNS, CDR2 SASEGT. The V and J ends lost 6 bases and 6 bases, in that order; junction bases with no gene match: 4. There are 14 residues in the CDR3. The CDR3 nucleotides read TGTGCCAGCAGATTCCAGGGGGCTAATTCACCCCTCCACTTT. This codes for CASRFQGANSPLHF.

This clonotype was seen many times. The CDR3 protein is CSASPSGLGEQFF. The CDR3 DNA sequence: TGCAGTGCTAGTCCCAGCGGGCTGGGTGAGCAGTTCTTC. This chain joins TRBV20-1 and TRBJ2-1; TRBD2 might be the D (6 bases). The CDR3 is made up of 13 amino acids. V shed 3 bases and J shed 9 bases, with 15 bases lying between them. CDR1 DFQATT and CDR2 SNEGSKA come from the germline V gene (reference sequence).

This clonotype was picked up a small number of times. The CDR3, as DNA: TGTGCCAGTAGTGTCTTACAGGGGAATCAGCCCCAGCATTTT. Translated, it gives CASSVLQGNQPQHF. The gene calls are TRBV19 and TRBJ1-5, with 7 bases aligning to TRBD1. V shed 5 bases and J 4 bases; nucleotides not matched to a gene: 5. Germline V gene data show CDR1 as LNHDA and CDR2 as SQIVND (reference sequence). The CDR3 has 14 amino acids.